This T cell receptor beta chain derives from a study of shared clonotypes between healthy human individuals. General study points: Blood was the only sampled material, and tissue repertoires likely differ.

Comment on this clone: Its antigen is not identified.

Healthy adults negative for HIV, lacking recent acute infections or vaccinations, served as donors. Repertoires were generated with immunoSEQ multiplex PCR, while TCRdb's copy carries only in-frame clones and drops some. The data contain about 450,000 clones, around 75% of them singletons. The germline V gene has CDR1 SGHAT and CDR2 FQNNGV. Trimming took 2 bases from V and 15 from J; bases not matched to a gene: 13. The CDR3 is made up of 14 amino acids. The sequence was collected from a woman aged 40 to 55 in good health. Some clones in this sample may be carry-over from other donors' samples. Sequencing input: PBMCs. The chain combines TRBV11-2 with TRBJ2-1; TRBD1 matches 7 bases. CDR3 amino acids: CASSLYGTDLPAFF. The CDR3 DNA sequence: TGTGCCAGCAGCTTATATGGGACAGACCTACCAGCGTTCTTC.